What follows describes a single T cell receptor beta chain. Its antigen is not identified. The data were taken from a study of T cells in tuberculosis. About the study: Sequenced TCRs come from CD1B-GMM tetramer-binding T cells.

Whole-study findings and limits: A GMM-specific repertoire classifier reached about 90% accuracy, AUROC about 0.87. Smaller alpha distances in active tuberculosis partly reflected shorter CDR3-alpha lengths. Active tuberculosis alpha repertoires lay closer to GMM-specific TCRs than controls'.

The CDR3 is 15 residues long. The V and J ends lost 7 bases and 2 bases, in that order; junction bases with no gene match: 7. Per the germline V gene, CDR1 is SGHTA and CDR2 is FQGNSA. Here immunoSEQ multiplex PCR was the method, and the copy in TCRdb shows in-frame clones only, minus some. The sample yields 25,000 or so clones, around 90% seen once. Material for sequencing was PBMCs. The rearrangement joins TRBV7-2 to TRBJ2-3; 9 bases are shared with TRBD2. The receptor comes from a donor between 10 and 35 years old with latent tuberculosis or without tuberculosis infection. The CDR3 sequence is CASTPAGGDTDTQYF. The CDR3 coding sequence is TGTGCCAGCACCCCAGCGGGGGGAGACACAGATACGCAGTATTTT. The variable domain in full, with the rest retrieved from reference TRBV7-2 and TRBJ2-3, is GAGVSQSPSNKVTEKGKDVELRCDPISGHTALYWYRQSLGQGLEFLIYFQGNSAPDKSGLPSDRFSAERTGGSVSTLTIQRTQQEDSAVYLCASTPAGGDTDTQYFGPGTRLTVL.